This T cell receptor (beta chain) was obtained from a study of molecular identifiers for immune sequencing clone quantification. The overall study: Split five ways in replicates, RNA from about 20,000 or 100,000 naive CD8 cells had four portions sequenced.

One entry per CDR3 protein, called by TCRdb with MiXCR from the PCR reads. The sample yields over 85,000 distinct CDR3 sequences, approximately 22% seen once. Trimming removed 3 bases from V and 4 bases from J; junction bases left unmatched: 7. Germline loops: CDR1 SEHNR, CDR2 FQNEAQ (reference sequence). This CDR3 spans 15 amino acids. This clonotype was counted a few times. V and J are TRBV7-9 and TRBJ2-7; TRBD2 aligns across 9 bases. This clonotype originated in a human donor in good health. Some libraries in this study had Jurkat cell RNA spiked in. Sequencing input: naive CD8+ T cells from blood, with Jurkat cell RNA spiked in. Subset described: FACS-sorted CD8+CD4-CCR7+CD45RA+ naive T cells. CDR3 residues: CASSLALAGEYEQYF. Here the CDR3 DNA reads TGTGCCAGCAGCTTGGCATTAGCGGGAGAGTACGAGCAGTACTTC.